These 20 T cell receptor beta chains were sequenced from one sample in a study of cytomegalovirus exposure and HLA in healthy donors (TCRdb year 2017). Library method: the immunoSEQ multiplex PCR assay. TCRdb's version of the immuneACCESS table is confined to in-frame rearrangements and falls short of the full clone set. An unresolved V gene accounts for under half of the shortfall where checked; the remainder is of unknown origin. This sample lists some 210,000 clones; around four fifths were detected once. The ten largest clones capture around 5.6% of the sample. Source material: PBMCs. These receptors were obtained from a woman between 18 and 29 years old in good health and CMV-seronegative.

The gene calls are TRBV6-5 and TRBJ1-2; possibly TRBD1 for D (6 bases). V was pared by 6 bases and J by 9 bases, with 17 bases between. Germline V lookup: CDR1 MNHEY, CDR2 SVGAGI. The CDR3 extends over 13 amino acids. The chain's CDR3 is CASSKDRSVSYTF. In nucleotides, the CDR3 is TGTGCCAGCAGCAAAGACAGGAGCGTGAGCTACACCTTC.

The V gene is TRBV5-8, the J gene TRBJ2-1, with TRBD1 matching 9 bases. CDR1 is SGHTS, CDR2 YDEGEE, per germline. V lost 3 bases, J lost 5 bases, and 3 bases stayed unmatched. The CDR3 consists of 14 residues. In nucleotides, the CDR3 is TGTGCCAGCAGCTACGGACAGGGGAACAATGAGCAGTTCTTC. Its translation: CASSYGQGNNEQFF.

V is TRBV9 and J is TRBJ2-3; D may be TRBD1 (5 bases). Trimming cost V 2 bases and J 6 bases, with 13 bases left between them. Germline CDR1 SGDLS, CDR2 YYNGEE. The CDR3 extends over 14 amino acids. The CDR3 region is CASSVQPGLDTQYF. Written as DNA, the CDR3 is TGTGCCAGCAGCGTGCAACCAGGGTTGGATACGCAGTATTTT.

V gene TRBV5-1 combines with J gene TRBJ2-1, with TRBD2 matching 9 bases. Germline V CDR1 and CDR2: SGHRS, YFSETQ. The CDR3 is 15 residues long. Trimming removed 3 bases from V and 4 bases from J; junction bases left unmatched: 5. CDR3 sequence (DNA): TGCGCCAGCAGCTGGGGACTAGCAGATTACAATGAGCAGTTCTTC. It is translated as CASSWGLADYNEQFF.

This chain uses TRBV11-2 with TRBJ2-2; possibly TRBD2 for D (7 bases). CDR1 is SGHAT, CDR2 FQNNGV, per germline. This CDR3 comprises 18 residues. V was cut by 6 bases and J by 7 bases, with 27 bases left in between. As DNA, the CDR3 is TGTGCCAGCAGGAGACTAGCCCGGAAGGCGGGACATGGCGGGGAGCTGTTTTTT. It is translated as CASRRLARKAGHGGELFF.

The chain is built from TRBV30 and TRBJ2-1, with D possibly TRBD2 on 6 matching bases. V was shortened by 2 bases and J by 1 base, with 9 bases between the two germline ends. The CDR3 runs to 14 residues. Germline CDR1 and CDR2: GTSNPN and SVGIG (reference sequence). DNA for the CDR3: TGTGCCTGGAGTATTAGCGGTTCCTACAATGAGCAGTTCTTC. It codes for CAWSISGSYNEQFF.

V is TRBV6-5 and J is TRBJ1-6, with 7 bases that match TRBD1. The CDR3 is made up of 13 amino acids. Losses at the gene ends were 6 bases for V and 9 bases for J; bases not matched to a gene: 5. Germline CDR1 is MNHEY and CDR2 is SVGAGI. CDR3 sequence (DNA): TGTGCCAGCAGCTTACAGGGGACTTCACCCCTCCACTTT. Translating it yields CASSLQGTSPLHF.

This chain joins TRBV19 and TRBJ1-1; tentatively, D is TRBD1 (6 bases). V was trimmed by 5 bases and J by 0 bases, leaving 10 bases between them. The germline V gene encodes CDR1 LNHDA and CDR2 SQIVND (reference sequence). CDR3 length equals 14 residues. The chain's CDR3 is CASSWGGVNTEAFF. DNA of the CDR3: TGTGCCAGTAGTTGGGGGGGCGTGAACACTGAAGCTTTCTTT.

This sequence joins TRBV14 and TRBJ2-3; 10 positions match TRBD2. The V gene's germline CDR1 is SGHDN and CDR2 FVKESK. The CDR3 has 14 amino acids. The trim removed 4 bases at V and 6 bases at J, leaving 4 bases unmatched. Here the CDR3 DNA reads TGTGCCAGCAGCCCGGGGACTAGCGCGGATACGCAGTATTTT. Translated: CASSPGTSADTQYF. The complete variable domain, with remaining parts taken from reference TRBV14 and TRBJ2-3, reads EAGVTQFPSHSVIEKGQTVTLRCDPISGHDNLYWYRRVMGKEIKFLLHFVKESKQDESGMPNNRFLAERTGGTYSTLKVQPAELEDSGVYFCASSPGTSADTQYFGPGTRLTVL.

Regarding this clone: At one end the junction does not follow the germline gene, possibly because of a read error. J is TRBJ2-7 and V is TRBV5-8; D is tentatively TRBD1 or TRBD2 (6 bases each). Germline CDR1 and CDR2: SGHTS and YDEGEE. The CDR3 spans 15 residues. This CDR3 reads CASSLLSGAAYKQYF. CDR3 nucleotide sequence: TGTGCCAGCAGCTTGTTATCGGGGGCAGCCTACAAGCAGTACTTC.

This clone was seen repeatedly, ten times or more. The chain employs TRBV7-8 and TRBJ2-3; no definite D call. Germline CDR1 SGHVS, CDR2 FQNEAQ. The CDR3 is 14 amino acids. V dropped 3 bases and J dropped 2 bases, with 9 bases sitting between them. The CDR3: CASSLLLLTDTQYF. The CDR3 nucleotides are TGTGCCAGCAGCTTGCTACTTCTCACAGATACGCAGTATTTT.

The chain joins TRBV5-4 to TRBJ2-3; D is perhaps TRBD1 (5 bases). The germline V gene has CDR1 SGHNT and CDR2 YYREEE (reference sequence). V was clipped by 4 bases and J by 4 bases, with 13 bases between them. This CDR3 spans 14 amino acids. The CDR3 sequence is CASSIRTPPDTQYF. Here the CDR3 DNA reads TGTGCCAGCAGCATCAGGACACCCCCAGATACGCAGTATTTT.

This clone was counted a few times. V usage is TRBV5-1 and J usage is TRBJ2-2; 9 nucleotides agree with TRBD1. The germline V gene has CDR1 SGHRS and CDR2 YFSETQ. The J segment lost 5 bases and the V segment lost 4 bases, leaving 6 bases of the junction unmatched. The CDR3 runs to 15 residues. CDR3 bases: TGCGCCAGCAGCGAATCGGGACAGGGAACCGGGGAGCTGTTTTTT. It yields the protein CASSESGQGTGELFF.

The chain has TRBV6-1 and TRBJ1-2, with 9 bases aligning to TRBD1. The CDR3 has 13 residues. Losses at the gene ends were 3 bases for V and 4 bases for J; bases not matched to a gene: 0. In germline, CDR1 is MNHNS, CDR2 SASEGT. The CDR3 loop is CASSETGGYGYTF. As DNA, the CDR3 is TGTGCCAGCAGTGAGACAGGGGGCTATGGCTACACCTTC.

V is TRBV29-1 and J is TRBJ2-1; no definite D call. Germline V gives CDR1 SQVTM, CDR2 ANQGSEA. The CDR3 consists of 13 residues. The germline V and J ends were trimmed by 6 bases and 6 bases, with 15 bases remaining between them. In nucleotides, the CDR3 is TGCAGCGTCTCCCCGACTTGGGGCAATGAGCAGTTCTTC. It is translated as CSVSPTWGNEQFF.

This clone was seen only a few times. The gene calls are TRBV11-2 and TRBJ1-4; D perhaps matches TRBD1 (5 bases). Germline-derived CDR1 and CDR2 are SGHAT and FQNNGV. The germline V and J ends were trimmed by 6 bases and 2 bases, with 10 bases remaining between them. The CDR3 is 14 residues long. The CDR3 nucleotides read TGTGCCAGCAGTGGGGGATGGACTAATGAAAAACTGTTTTTT. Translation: CASSGGWTNEKLFF. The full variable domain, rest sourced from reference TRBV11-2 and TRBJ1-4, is EAGVAQSPRYKIIEKRQSVAFWCNPISGHATLYWYQQILGQGPKLLIQFQNNGVVDDSQLPKDRFSAERLKGVDSTLKIQPAKLEDSAVYLCASSGGWTNEKLFFGSGTQLSVL.

The CDR3 reads CASREGANNQPQHF. Here the CDR3 DNA reads TGTGCCAGTAGGGAGGGGGCGAACAATCAGCCCCAGCATTTT. The chain uses TRBV19 and TRBJ1-5; 7 bases map to TRBD1. V lost 6 bases, J lost 3 bases, and 5 bases stayed unmatched. There are 14 residues in the CDR3. Germline assignment: CDR1 LNHDA and CDR2 SQIVND (reference sequence).

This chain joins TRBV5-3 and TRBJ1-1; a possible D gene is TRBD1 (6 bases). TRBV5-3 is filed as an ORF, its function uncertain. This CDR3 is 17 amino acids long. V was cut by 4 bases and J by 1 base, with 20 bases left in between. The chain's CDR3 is CARSPKARGPGNTEAFF. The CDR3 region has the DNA TGTGCCAGAAGCCCCAAGGCCCGGGGGCCCGGGAACACTGAAGCTTTCTTT.

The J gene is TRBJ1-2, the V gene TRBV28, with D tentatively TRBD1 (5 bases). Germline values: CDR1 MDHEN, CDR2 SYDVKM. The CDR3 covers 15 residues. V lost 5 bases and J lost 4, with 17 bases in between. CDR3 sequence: CASSTLGREPYGYTF. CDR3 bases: TGTGCCAGCAGTACCCTGGGACGGGAACCCTATGGCTACACCTTC.

CDR3: CASSQWVLETQYF. The DNA for the CDR3 is TGTGCCAGTAGTCAATGGGTTTTAGAGACCCAGTACTTC. The J gene is TRBJ2-5, the V gene TRBV19; D gene ambiguous. The length of the CDR3 is 13 residues. In germline, CDR1 is LNHDA, CDR2 SQIVND (reference sequence). Trimming took off 5 bases at V and 4 bases at J, with 11 bases between the two ends. The full variable domain, completed using reference TRBV19 and TRBJ2-5, is DGGITQSPKYLFRKEGQNVTLSCEQNLNHDAMYWYRQDPGQGLRLIYYSQIVNDFQKGDIAEGYSVSREKKESFPLTVTSAQKNPTAFYLCASSQWVLETQYFGPGTRLLVL.